This TCR beta chain comes out of a study of cytomegalovirus exposure and HLA in healthy donors. The CDR3 is made up of 15 amino acids. Germline V lookup: CDR1 MNHNS, CDR2 SASEGT. Trimming shortened V by 0 bases and J by 6 bases, and 15 bases separated the two germline ends. This clone was detected many times. Its antigen remains unknown. Overall study results and limits: An analysis that came later showed most CMV-associated TCR beta chains appearing HLA-restricted. Analyses of presence/absence relied on an assumption of roughly uniform sequencing depth across donors. Immune exposure information available was restricted to CMV serostatus. Association with HLA alleles at 0.05 false discovery rate was found for 15,000 to 20,000 TCR beta sequences in a later analysis.

The study ran its PCR with 60 Vbeta and 13 Jbeta primers. Method: immunoSEQ multiplex PCR; TCRdb's copy keeps in-frame clones and lacks some. The sample records under 150,000 clones, around three quarters being singletons. V usage is TRBV6-1 and J usage is TRBJ2-7; maybe TRBD2 (5 bases). The TCR was taken from a man aged 35-49 years in good health and CMV-seropositive. Sequenced: PBMCs. The chain's CDR3 is CASSEAPLASGEQYF. In DNA, the CDR3 is TGTGCCAGCAGTGAAGCGCCCCTAGCCTCCGGCGAGCAGTACTTC.